What follows are 30 T cell receptor beta chains derived from one specimen sequenced in a study of low-dose radiotherapy and immunotherapy resistance in tumors. Alpha and beta chains were covered, as first-strand cDNA relied on TRAV- and TRBV-specific primers. PCR amplification of the TCRs was performed with Phusion for about 20 PCR cycles, and it relied on a constant-region primer together with a V-primer adapter. A single record per CDR3 protein comes from TCRdb applying MiXCR to the reads. The sample has approximately 89,000 distinct CDR3 sequences, about 19% seen once. The sample's time point: before trial treatment. This sample comprised PBMCs, obtained before treatment. These receptors were collected from a male donor with prostate cancer.

This clonotype was counted ten times or more. This sequence joins TRBV20-1 and TRBJ2-7; 10 bases match TRBD2. With V trimmed by 2 bases and J by 8 bases, 12 bases remained unmatched. There are 15 residues in the CDR3. Germline V gene data show CDR1 as DFQATT and CDR2 as SNEGSKA (reference sequence). The CDR3 nucleotides are TGCAGTGCTAGAACCGCGGCTAGCGGGGGAAGCAAGCAGTACTTC. Its translation: CSARTAASGGSKQYF.

The chain combines TRBV6-2 or TRBV6-3 with TRBJ2-3; TRBD1 might be the D (5 bases). This CDR3 spans 14 amino acids. Germline V CDR1 and CDR2: MNHEY, SVGEGT. V shed 5 bases and J shed 4 bases, with 13 bases lying between them. DNA for the CDR3: TGTGCCAGCAGTGTATCGAAGACAGCAGATACGCAGTATTTT. It codes for CASSVSKTADTQYF.

This clonotype was seen repeatedly, ten times or more. The V call is TRBV4-1, the J call TRBJ1-5; 8 bases match TRBD1. Germline CDR1 reads MGHRA; CDR2 reads YSYEKL. Trimming cost V 3 bases and J 2 bases; bases outside gene matches: 6. The CDR3 is 16 amino acids. CDR3 in amino acids: CASSHGTGGGNQPQHF. The CDR3 DNA is TGCGCCAGCAGCCACGGAACAGGGGGTGGCAATCAGCCCCAGCATTTT.

This clonotype appeared many times. This chain uses TRBV25-1 with TRBJ2-7, with unresolved D. Germline CDR1 MGHDK, CDR2 SYGVNS. V was pared by 1 base and J by 2 bases, with 9 bases between. The CDR3 sequence is 14 residues long. CDR3 amino acids: CASSELYKPYEQYF. For the CDR3, the DNA is TGTGCCAGCAGTGAATTATACAAACCCTACGAGCAGTACTTC.

The table lists this clonotype with many counts. One end of the junction is discordant with germline, which a read error may explain. The chain has TRBV4-2 and TRBJ1-1; no clear D gene. Germline lookup yields CDR1 LGHNA and CDR2 YNFKEQ. The CDR3 covers 10 residues. CDR3 nucleotide sequence: TGTGCCAGCAGCCAAGAATCCACCCTCTTT. Its protein product is CASSQESTLF.

This chain connects TRBV10-3 to TRBJ1-1, with D unclear. This CDR3 is 14 amino acids long. V shed 3 bases and J shed 4 bases, with 12 bases lying between them. Germline values: CDR1 ENHRY, CDR2 SYGVKD. The CDR3 spells CAISDGPEGTEAFF. Written as DNA, the CDR3 is TGTGCCATCAGTGACGGCCCAGAGGGCACTGAAGCTTTCTTT.

This clonotype was counted ten times or more. The chain employs TRBV21-1 and TRBJ2-7; the table's D call TRBD1 went unverified against the DNA. TRBV21-1 is a listed pseudogene. The CDR3 consists of 15 residues. For the CDR3, the DNA is TGTGCCAGCAGCAACGGGACAGATCTATCCTACGAGCAGTACTTC. Its protein is CASSNGTDLSYEQYF.

This clonotype appeared many times. V and J are TRBV7-6 and TRBJ2-5; D is undetermined. Trimming pared 3 bases from V and 5 bases from J, leaving 10 bases between. CDR3 size: 13 residues. CDR1 and CDR2 (germline): SGHVS, FNYEAQ. The CDR3 is CASSFNLQETQYF. As DNA, the CDR3 is TGTGCCAGCAGCTTTAACTTACAGGAGACCCAGTACTTC.

This clonotype turned up a few times. The chain recombines TRBV28 with TRBJ2-1, with 12 bases matching TRBD1. V was clipped by 5 bases and J by 4 bases; unmatched bases: 18. In germline, CDR1 is MDHEN, CDR2 SYDVKM. The CDR3 contains 20 residues. The CDR3 sequence is CASSRTGTGGARLSYNEQFF. The CDR3 DNA is TGTGCCAGCAGTAGAACTGGGACAGGGGGCGCGAGGTTGTCTTACAATGAGCAGTTCTTC.

The sample holds many counts of this clonotype. The chain has TRBV7-9 and TRBJ1-5; TRBD1 aligns across 8 bases. Trimming at V came to 4 bases and at J to 7 bases, leaving 6 bases not matched to a gene. This CDR3 contains 14 residues. The germline V gene has CDR1 SEHNR and CDR2 FQNEAQ (reference sequence). The CDR3 sequence is CASSSDRVGQPQHF. The CDR3 region has the DNA TGTGCCAGCAGCTCGGACAGGGTTGGCCAGCCCCAGCATTTT.

This clonotype was recorded many times. The chain couples TRBV18 to TRBJ1-1; 10 nucleotides match TRBD1. The V gene end was trimmed by 3 bases and the J gene end by 5 bases; junction bases not matched to a gene: 9. CDR3 length equals 16 residues. Germline CDR1 reads KGHSH; CDR2 reads LQKENI. CDR3 bases: TGTGCCAGCTCACCTCAGACAGGGGGCTCTCGGACTGAAGCTTTCTTT. Amino acids: CASSPQTGGSRTEAFF.

This clonotype has ten or more counts. The chain carries TRBV29-1 and TRBJ2-1, with a possible D match to TRBD1 (6 bases). Trimming left V 6 bases short and J 0 bases short, with 9 bases between. Per germline, CDR1 SQVTM and CDR2 ANQGSEA. The CDR3 runs 13 residues. The CDR3 here is CSVDRFSYNEQFF. Written as DNA, the CDR3 is TGCAGCGTCGACAGGTTCTCCTACAATGAGCAGTTCTTC.

Turning to this clonotype: No conserved phenylalanine or tryptophan is present at the end of the CDR3, so a read error is the likely explanation. This sequence joins TRBV6-2 or TRBV6-3 and TRBJ2-1; the match to TRBD2 covers 12 bases. V shed 9 bases, J shed 2 bases, and the junction held 11 bases outside the gene matches. CDR1 is MNHEY and CDR2 is SVGEGT in the germline V gene. The CDR3 covers 17 residues. The CDR3 sequence: CARSEARLAGAYNEQFI. The CDR3 DNA reads as TGTGCCAGGAGTGAAGCCCGACTAGCGGGGGCCTACAATGAGCAGTTCATC.

This sequence joins TRBV12-3 or TRBV12-4 and TRBJ1-5, with D perhaps TRBD1 (5 bases). The CDR3 contains 15 residues. Trimming cost V 3 bases and J 4 bases, with 13 bases left between them. This chain's CDR3 is CASSFSDKLNQPQHF. The DNA for the CDR3 is TGTGCCAGCAGTTTTTCGGACAAACTTAATCAGCCCCAGCATTTT.

There are many counts of this clonotype. The chain recombines TRBV20-1 with TRBJ2-3; TRBD2 aligns across 8 bases. V dropped 3 bases and J dropped 6; count of bases not matched to a gene: 11. Germline CDR1 reads DFQATT; CDR2 reads SNEGSKA (reference sequence). The length of the CDR3 is 15 residues. CDR3 loop: CSASVASGYVDTQYF. Written as DNA, the CDR3 is TGCAGTGCTAGCGTCGCTAGCGGGTACGTGGATACGCAGTATTTT.

Details on this clonotype: It is likely a read error: a sequence one base away is far more abundant. This chain links TRBV5-3 with TRBJ2-5; TRBD2 agrees at 8 bases. TRBV5-3 is an open reading frame whose function is uncertain. The V and J ends lost 8 bases and 2 bases, in that order; junction bases with no gene match: 8. This CDR3 is 14 amino acids long. The CDR3, as DNA: TGTGCCAGCAGCATGAGACTAGCGCAAGAGACCCAGTACTTC. It translates to CASSMRLAQETQYF.

This clonotype was seen ten or more times. At one end, the junction sequence differs from germline, possibly due to a read error. The genes are TRBV5-3 and TRBJ2-7; a possible D gene is TRBD2 (5 bases). TRBV5-3 is noted as an ORF with a role that remains uncertain. CDR3 length: 15 residues. The CDR3 nucleotides read TGTGCCAGCAGCTTAACCAGCGGCCCCAGCTACGAGCAGTACTTC. This sequence encodes CASSLTSGPSYEQYF.

The J gene is TRBJ1-1, the V gene TRBV28; a possible D gene is TRBD1 (6 bases). The CDR3 runs 19 residues. V was clipped by 3 bases and J by 1 base, with 24 bases between them. From germline, CDR1 is MDHEN and CDR2 SYDVKM. CDR3 residues: CASSLFGGRALRRNTEAFF. CDR3 sequence (DNA): TGTGCCAGCAGTTTGTTCGGGGGGCGAGCCCTCCGGAGGAACACTGAAGCTTTCTTT.

This clonotype was seen at least ten times. As DNA, the CDR3 is TGTGCCTGGAGGGGGTCTGGAAACACCATATATTTT. Translation: CAWRGSGNTIYF. V usage is TRBV30 and J usage is TRBJ1-3; D unresolved. Trimming stripped 3 bases from V and 1 base from J, with 4 bases between. This CDR3 is 12 amino acids long. The germline gives CDR1 GTSNPN, CDR2 SVGIG (reference sequence).

This clonotype was detected many times. The chain uses TRBV20-1 and TRBJ2-1, with 9 bases fitting TRBD2. J gave up 10 bases and V 6 bases, and 13 bases lay outside the gene matches. This CDR3 has 14 amino acids. Germline CDR1 and CDR2: DFQATT and SNEGSKA (reference sequence). CDR3 region: CSAPPAGGPMEQFF. CDR3 in DNA: TGCAGTGCACCCCCAGCGGGGGGTCCAATGGAGCAGTTCTTC.

This clonotype has a count of ten or more. The chain is built from TRBV20-1 and TRBJ2-7; TRBD2 matches 12 bases. The germline CDR1 and CDR2 sequences are DFQATT and SNEGSKA (reference sequence). The ends lost 3 bases at V and 2 bases at J; junction bases unmatched: 2. This CDR3 contains 14 residues. In nucleotides, the CDR3 is TGCAGTGCTAGGACTAGCGGGGGAACCTACGAGCAGTACTTC. Protein: CSARTSGGTYEQYF.

There are many counts of this clonotype. The chain combines TRBV20-1 with TRBJ1-2; a possible D gene is TRBD1 (6 bases). The V end lost 7 bases, the J end lost 8 bases, and 20 bases lay between the germline ends. Germline V gene data show CDR1 as DFQATT and CDR2 as SNEGSKA (reference sequence). The CDR3 is 13 amino acids. The CDR3 nucleotides read TGCAGTGGCCAACAGGGTAGGGGTGGAGGCTACACCTTC. It specifies CSGQQGRGGGYTF.

Ten or more counts support this clonotype. The chain uses TRBV29-1 and TRBJ2-1; D is unresolved. V lost 3 bases and J lost 9, with 6 bases in between. The CDR3 loop spans 10 amino acids. CDR1 and CDR2 (germline): SQVTM, ANQGSEA. This chain's CDR3 is CSVESGEQFF. The CDR3 DNA reads TGCAGCGTTGAGTCTGGTGAGCAGTTCTTC.

This clonotype was recorded many times. The chain recombines TRBV7-2 with TRBJ2-5, with 11 bases that match TRBD2. Germline V CDR1 and CDR2: SGHTA, FQGNSA. The J segment lost 7 bases and the V segment lost 5 bases, leaving 6 bases of the junction unmatched. The CDR3 runs 14 residues. CDR3 loop: CASSVSGRVGTQYF. CDR3 in DNA: TGTGCCAGCAGCGTTAGCGGGAGGGTCGGGACCCAGTACTTC.

At least ten counts were recorded for this clonotype. The V gene is TRBV9, the J gene TRBJ1-5; no clear D. Per the germline V gene, CDR1 is SGDLS and CDR2 is YYNGEE. The CDR3 has 13 amino acids. Between the trimmed V and J ends, which lost 3 bases and 11 bases, there was a span of 15 bases. CDR3 amino acids: CASSANVEGAQHF. The CDR3 coding sequence is TGTGCCAGCAGCGCGAACGTGGAAGGAGCCCAGCATTTT.

This clonotype was detected ten times or more. The chain joins TRBV10-3 to TRBJ2-2; possible D gene TRBD2, 5 bases. This CDR3 has 14 amino acids. Germline V gene data show CDR1 as ENHRY and CDR2 as SYGVKD. Trimming cost V 7 bases and J 5 bases, with 14 bases left between them. The CDR3 DNA reads as TGTGCCATCACCCCGCGGGCGGAAACCGGGGAGCTGTTTTTT. Translated: CAITPRAETGELFF.

This clonotype was picked up many times. The chain links TRBV19 to TRBJ2-7; D is perhaps TRBD1 (5 bases). Germline V CDR1 and CDR2: LNHDA, SQIVND (reference sequence). The CDR3 covers 14 residues. V was pared by 4 bases and J by 2 bases, with 12 bases between. The CDR3 DNA reads as TGTGCCAGTAGTAGACAGAAGTCAACCTACGAGCAGTACTTC. Protein: CASSRQKSTYEQYF.

The sample holds many counts of this clonotype. This chain links TRBV29-1 with TRBJ2-1; TRBD1 aligns across 9 bases. The V gene's germline CDR1 is SQVTM and CDR2 ANQGSEA. The CDR3 has 16 residues. The V gene end was trimmed by 6 bases and the J gene end by 2 bases; junction bases not matched to a gene: 11. CDR3 DNA: TGCAGCGTGGTTATACCGGGACAGGGAACCTACAATGAGCAGTTCTTC. This gives the protein CSVVIPGQGTYNEQFF.

This clonotype was seen ten or more times. The rearrangement joins TRBV4-3 to TRBJ2-7; the D gene is possibly TRBD1 (6 bases). This CDR3 region has 14 residues. V was shortened by 0 bases and J by 2 bases, with 8 bases between the two germline ends. Germline V gives CDR1 LGHNA, CDR2 YSLEER. CDR3 nucleotides: TGCGCCAGCAGCCAAGAGTGGGGGCCCTACGAGCAGTACTTC. Residues: CASSQEWGPYEQYF.

This clonotype was seen ten or more times. This chain connects TRBV4-1 to TRBJ1-1; TRBD1 matches at 9 bases. This CDR3 is 17 amino acids long. The J segment lost 0 bases and the V segment lost 2 bases, leaving 7 bases of the junction unmatched. The V gene's germline CDR1 is MGHRA and CDR2 YSYEKL. CDR3 protein: CASSQRGQGSLNTEAFF. CDR3 sequence (DNA): TGCGCCAGCAGCCAACGAGGACAGGGGAGTCTGAACACTGAAGCTTTCTTT.